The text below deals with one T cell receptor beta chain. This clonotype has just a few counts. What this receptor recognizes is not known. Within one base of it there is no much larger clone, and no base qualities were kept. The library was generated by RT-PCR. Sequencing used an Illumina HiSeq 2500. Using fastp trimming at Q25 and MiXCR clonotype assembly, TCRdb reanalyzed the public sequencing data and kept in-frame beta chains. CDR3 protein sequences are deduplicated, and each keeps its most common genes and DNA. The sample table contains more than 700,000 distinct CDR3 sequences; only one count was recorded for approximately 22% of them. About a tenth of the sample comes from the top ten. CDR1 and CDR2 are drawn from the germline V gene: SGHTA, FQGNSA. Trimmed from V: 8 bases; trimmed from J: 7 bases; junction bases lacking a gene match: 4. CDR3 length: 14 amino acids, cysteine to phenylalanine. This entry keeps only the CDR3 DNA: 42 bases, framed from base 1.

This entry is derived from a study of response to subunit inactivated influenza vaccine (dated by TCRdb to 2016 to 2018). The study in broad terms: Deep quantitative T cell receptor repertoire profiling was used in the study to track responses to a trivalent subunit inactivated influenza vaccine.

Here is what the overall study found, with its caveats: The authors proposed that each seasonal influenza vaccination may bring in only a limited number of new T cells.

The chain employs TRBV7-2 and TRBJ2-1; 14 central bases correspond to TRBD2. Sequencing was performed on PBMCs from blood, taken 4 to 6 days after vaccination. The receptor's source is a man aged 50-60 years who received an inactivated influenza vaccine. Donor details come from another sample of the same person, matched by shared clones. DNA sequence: TGTGCCAGCCTTTGGACTAGCGGGAGGAATGAGCAGTTCTTC. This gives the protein CASLWTSGRNEQFF. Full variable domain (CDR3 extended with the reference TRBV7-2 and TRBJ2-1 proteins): GAGVSQSPSNKVTEKGKDVELRCDPISGHTALYWYRQSLGQGLEFLIYFQGNSAPDKSGLPSDRFSAERTGGSVSTLTIQRTQQEDSAVYLCASLWTSGRNEQFFGPGTRLTVL.